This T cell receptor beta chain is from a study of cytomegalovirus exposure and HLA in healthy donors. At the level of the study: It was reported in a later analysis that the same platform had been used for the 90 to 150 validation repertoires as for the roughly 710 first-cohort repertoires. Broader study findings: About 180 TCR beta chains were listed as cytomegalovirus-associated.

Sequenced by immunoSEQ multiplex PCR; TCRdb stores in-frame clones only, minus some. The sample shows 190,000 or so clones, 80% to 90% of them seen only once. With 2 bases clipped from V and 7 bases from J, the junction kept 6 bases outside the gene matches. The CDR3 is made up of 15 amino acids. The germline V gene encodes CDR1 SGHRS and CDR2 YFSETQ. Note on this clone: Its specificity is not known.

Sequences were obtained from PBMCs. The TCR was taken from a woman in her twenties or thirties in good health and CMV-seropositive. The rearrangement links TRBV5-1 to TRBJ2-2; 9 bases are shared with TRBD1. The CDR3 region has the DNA TGCGCCAGCAGCTTACAGGGGGCGCAAGGCGGGGAGCTGTTTTTT. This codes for CASSLQGAQGGELFF.